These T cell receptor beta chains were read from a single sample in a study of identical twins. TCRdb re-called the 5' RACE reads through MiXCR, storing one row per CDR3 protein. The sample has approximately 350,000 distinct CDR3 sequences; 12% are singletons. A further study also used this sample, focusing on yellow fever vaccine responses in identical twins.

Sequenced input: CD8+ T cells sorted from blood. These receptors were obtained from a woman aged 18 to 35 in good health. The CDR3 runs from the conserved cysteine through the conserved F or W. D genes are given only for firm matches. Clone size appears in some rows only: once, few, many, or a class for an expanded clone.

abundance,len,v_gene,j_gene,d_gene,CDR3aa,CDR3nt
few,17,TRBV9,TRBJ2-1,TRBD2,CASSVGAAGEINNEQFF,TGTGCCAGCAGCGTAGGAGCGGCGGGAGAAATCAACAATGAGCAGTTCTTC
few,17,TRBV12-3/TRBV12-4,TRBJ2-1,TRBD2,CASSPPPGTSGNNEQFF,TGTGCCAGCAGCCCGCCCCCAGGGACTAGCGGAAACAATGAGCAGTTCTTC
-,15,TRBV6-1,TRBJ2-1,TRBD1,CASRPGTGIPNEQFF,TGTGCCAGCAGACCCGGGACAGGGATCCCCAATGAGCAGTTCTTC
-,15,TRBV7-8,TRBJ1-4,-,CASSLLGGPGEKLFF,TGTGCCAGCAGCTTATTGGGGGGGCCGGGGGAAAAACTGTTTTTT
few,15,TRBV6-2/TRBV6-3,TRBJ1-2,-,CASSYWTAVNYGYTF,TGTGCCAGCAGTTACTGGACAGCCGTCAACTATGGCTACACCTTC
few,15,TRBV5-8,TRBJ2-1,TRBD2,CASSQTSGTFDEQFF,TGTGCCAGCAGCCAAACTAGCGGGACTTTTGATGAGCAGTTCTTC
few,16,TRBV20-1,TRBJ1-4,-,CCARDGENGAGEKLFF,TGCTGTGCTAGAGATGGGGAAAACGGTGCAGGTGAAAAACTGTTTTTT
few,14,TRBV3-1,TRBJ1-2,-,CASSQDRAGAAYTF,TGTGCCAGCAGCCAAGATCGGGCAGGAGCGGCCTACACCTTC
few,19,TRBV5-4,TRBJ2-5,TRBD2,CASSLADPGLAGPQETQYF,TGTGCCAGCAGCTTGGCCGACCCGGGACTAGCGGGGCCACAAGAGACCCAGTACTTC
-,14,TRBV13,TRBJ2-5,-,CASSNHLPQETQYF,TGTGCCAGCAGCAATCATTTGCCCCAAGAGACCCAGTACTTC
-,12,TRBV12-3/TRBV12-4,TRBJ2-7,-,CASGYTAYEQYF,TGTGCCAGCGGCTATACGGCCTACGAGCAGTACTTC
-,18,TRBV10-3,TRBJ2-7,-,CAISELNGRTNLFYEQYF,TGTGCCATCAGTGAGTTAAACGGCCGAACTAACCTCTTCTACGAGCAGTACTTC
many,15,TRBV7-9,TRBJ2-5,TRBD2,CASSLVGGGGETQYF,TGTGCCAGCAGCTTAGTCGGCGGGGGAGGGGAGACCCAGTACTTC
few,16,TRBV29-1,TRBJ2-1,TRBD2,CSVGLAGGRIYNEQFF,TGCAGCGTCGGACTAGCGGGGGGCCGAATCTACAATGAGCAGTTCTTC
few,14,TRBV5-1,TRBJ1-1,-,CASSTNRDGKEAFF,TGCGCCAGCAGCACCAACCGGGACGGTAAAGAGGCTTTCTTT
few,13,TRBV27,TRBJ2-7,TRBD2,CASSPWTSGEQYF,TGTGCCAGCAGTCCGTGGACTAGCGGCGAGCAGTACTTC
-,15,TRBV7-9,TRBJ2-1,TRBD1,CASSASSTGKDEQFF,TGTGCCAGCAGCGCAAGCTCGACAGGGAAGGATGAGCAGTTCTTC
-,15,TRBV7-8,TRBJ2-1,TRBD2,CASSPKRDFYNEQFF,TGTGCCAGCAGCCCCAAGCGGGACTTCTACAATGAGCAGTTCTTC
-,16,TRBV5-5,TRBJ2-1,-,CASSLTGYISYNEQFF,TGTGCCAGCAGCTTGACAGGTTACATCTCCTACAATGAGCAGTTCTTC
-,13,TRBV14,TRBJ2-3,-,CASSHRPPDTQYF,TGTGCCAGCAGCCACCGCCCCCCGGATACGCAGTATTTT
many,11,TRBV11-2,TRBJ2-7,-,CASSQAYEQYF,TGTGCCAGCAGCCAAGCCTACGAGCAGTACTTC
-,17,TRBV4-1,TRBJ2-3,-,CASSQESAGAATDTQYF,TGCGCCAGCAGCCAAGAATCCGCGGGGGCCGCCACAGATACGCAGTATTTT
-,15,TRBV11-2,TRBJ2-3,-,CASSLRGGLADTQYF,TGTGCCAGCAGCTTAAGGGGGGGGCTTGCAGATACGCAGTATTTT